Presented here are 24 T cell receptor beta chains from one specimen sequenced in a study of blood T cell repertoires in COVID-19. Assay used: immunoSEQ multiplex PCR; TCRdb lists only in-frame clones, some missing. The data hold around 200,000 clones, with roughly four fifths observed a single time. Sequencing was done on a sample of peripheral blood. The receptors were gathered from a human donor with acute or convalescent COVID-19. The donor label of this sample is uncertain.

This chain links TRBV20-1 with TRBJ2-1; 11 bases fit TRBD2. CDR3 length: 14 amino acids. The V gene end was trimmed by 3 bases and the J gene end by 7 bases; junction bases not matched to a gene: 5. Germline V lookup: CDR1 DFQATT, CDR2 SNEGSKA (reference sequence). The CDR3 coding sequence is TGCAGTGCTAGTCCCCTAGCGGGGGGAAATGAGCAGTTCTTC. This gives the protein CSASPLAGGNEQFF.

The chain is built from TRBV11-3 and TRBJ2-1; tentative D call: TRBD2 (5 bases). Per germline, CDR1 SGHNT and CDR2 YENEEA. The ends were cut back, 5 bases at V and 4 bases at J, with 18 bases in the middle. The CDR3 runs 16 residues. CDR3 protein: CASSAGPLGSYNEQFF. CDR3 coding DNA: TGTGCCAGCAGCGCTGGGCCACTAGGCTCTTACAATGAGCAGTTCTTC.

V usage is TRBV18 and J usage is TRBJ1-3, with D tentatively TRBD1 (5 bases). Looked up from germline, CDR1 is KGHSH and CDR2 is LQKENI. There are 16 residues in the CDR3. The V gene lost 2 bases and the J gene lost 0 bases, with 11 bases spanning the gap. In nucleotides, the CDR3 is TGTGCCAGCTCACCAGGGGCGCCCGGCTCTGGAAACACCATATATTTT. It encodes CASSPGAPGSGNTIYF.

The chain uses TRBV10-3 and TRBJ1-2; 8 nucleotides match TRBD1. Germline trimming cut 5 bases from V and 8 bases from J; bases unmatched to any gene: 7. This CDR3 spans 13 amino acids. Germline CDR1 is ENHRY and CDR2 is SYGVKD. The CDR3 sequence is CAISSLQGEGYTF. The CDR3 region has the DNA TGTGCCATCAGTTCTCTACAGGGGGAAGGCTACACCTTC.

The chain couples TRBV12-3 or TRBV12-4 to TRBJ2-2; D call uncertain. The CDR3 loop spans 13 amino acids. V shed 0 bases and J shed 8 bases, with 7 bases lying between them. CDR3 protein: CASSLARQGELFF. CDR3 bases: TGTGCCAGCAGTTTAGCGCGACAAGGGGAGCTGTTTTTT.

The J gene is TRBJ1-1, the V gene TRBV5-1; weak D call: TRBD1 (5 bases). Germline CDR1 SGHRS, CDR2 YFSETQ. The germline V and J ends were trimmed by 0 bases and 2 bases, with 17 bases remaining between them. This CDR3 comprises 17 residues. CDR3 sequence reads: CASSLVPPGQANTEAFF. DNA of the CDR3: TGCGCCAGCAGCTTGGTTCCCCCCGGACAAGCAAACACTGAAGCTTTCTTT.

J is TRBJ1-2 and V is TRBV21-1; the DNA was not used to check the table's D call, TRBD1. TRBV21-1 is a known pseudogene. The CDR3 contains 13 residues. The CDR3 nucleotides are TGTGCCAGCAGGACAGGGCAGAGGGGTGGCTACACCTTC. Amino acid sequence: CASRTGQRGGYTF.

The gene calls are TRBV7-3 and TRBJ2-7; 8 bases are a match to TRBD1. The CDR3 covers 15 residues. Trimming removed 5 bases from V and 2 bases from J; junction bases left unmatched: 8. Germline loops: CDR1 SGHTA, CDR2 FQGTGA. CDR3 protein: CASSPGAGGPYEQYF. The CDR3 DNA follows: TGTGCCAGCAGCCCTGGGGCAGGGGGCCCCTACGAGCAGTACTTC.

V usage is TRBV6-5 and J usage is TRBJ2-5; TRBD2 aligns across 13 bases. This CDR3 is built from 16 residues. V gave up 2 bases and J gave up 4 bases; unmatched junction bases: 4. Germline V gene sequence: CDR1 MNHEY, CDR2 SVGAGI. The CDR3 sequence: CASSYPGLAGRETQYF. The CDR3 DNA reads TGTGCCAGCAGTTACCCGGGACTAGCGGGGAGAGAGACCCAGTACTTC.

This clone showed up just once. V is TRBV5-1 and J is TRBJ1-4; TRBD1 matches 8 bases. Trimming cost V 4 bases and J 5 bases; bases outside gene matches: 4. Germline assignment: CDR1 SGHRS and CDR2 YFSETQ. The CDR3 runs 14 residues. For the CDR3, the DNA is TGCGCCAGCAGCCCCACAGGGGGAAATGAAAAACTGTTTTTT. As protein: CASSPTGGNEKLFF.

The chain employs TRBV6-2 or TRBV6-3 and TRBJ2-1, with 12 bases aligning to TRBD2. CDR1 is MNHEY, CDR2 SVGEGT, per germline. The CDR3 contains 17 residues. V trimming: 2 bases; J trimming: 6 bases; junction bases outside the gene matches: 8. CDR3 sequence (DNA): TGTGCCAGCAGTTACACCGCTAGCGGGAGGGCCTTCAATGAGCAGTTCTTC. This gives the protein CASSYTASGRAFNEQFF.

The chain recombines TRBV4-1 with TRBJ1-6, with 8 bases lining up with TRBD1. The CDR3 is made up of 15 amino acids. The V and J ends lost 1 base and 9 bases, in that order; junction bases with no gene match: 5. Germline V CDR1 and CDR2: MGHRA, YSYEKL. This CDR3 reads CASSQAGTGRSPLHF. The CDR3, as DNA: TGCGCCAGCAGCCAAGCCGGGACAGGTCGTTCACCCCTCCACTTT.

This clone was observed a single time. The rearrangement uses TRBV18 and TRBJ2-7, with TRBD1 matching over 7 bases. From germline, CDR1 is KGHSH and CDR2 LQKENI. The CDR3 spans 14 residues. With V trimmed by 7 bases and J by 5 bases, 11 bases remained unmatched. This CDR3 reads CASFASRTGDEQYF. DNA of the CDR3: TGTGCCAGCTTCGCATCGAGGACAGGAGACGAGCAGTACTTC.

DNA for the CDR3: TGTGCCAGCAGTTTCAGGGGGACCTTTAATCAGCCCCAGCATTTT. Protein product: CASSFRGTFNQPQHF. This chain links TRBV28 with TRBJ1-5; 7 positions match TRBD1. This CDR3 has 15 residues. Germline CDR1 is MDHEN and CDR2 is SYDVKM. V lost 3 bases and J lost 4; bases outside the gene matches: 6.

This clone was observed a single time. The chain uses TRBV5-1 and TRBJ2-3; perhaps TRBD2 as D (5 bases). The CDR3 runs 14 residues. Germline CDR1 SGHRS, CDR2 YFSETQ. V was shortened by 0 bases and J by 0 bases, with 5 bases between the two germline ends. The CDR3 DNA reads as TGCGCCAGCAGCTTGGGGACTAGCACAGATACGCAGTATTTT. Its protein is CASSLGTSTDTQYF.

CDR3 loop: CAISEPGLAGNQETQYF. CDR3 nucleotides: TGTGCCATCAGTGAACCGGGACTAGCGGGGAATCAAGAGACCCAGTACTTC. The chain combines TRBV10-3 with TRBJ2-5, with 13 bases fitting TRBD2. V was clipped by 3 bases and J by 2 bases; unmatched bases: 6. CDR3 length: 17 amino acids. Per the germline V gene, CDR1 is ENHRY and CDR2 is SYGVKD.

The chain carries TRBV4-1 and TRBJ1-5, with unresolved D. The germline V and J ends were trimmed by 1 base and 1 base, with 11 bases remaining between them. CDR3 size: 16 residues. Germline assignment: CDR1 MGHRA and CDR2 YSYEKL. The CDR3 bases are TGCGCCAGCAGCCAAGGGGCAGGCCCCAGCAATCAGCCCCAGCATTTT. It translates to CASSQGAGPSNQPQHF.

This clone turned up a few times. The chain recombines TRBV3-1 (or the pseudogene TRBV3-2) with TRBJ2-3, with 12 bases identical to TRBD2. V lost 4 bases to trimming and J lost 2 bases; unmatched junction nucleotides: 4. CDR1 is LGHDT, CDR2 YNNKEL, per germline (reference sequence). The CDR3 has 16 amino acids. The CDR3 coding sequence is TGTGCCAGCAGCCTATCTAGCGGGAGGGCCACAGATACGCAGTATTTT. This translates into CASSLSSGRATDTQYF.

The CDR3 coding sequence is TGCGCCAGCCGTGGGGGGGGGCAAGATACGCAGTATTTT. Its protein is CASRGGGQDTQYF. V gene TRBV5-1 combines with J gene TRBJ2-3; possibly TRBD2 for D (7 bases). The germline V and J ends were trimmed by 7 bases and 5 bases, with 14 bases remaining between them. Germline assignment: CDR1 SGHRS and CDR2 YFSETQ. This CDR3 region has 13 residues.

Written as DNA, the CDR3 is TGTGCCAGCAGCAAATGGAGCAGGGGGCGCTGGAATGGCTACACCTTC. Protein sequence: CASSKWSRGRWNGYTF. The chain carries TRBV21-1 and TRBJ1-2; TRBD1, the D gene given by the table, was not confirmed from the DNA. TRBV21-1 is a listed pseudogene. This CDR3 spans 16 amino acids.

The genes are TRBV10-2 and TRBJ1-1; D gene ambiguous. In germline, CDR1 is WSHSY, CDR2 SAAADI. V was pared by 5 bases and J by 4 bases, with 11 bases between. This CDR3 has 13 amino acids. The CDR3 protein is CASSSQGGTEAFF. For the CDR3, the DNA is TGCGCCAGCAGTTCTCAAGGAGGCACTGAAGCTTTCTTT.

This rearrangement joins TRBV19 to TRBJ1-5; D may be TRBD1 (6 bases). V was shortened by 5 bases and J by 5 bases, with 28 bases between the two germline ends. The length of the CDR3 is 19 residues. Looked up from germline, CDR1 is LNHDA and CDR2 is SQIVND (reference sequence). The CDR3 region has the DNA TGTGCCAGTAGTCTCTCCCGCGGCAGGGGCCTCAGGGTCGATCAGCCCCAGCATTTT. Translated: CASSLSRGRGLRVDQPQHF.

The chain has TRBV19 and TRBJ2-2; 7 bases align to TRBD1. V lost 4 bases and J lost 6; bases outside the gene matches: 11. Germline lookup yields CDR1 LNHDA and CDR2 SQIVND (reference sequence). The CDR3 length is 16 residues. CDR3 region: CASSTTQGRGPGELFF. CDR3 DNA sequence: TGTGCCAGTAGTACAACACAGGGGAGAGGACCCGGGGAGCTGTTTTTT.

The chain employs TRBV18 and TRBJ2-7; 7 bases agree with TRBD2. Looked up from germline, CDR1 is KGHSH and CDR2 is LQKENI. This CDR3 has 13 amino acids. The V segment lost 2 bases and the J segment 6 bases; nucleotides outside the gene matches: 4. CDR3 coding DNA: TGTGCCAGCTCACCAGATTGGGAGGGCGAGCAGTACTTC. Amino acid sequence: CASSPDWEGEQYF.